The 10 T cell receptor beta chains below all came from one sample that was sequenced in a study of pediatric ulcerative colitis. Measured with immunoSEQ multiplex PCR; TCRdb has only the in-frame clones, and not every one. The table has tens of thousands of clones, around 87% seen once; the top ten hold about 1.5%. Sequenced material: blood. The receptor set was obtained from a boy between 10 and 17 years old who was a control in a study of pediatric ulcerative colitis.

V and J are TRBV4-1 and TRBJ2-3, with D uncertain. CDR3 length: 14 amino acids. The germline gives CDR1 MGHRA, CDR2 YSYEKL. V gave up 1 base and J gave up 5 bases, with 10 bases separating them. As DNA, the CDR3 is TGCGCCAGCAGCCAAGTAAACGCTGGAGATACGCAGTATTTT. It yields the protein CASSQVNAGDTQYF.

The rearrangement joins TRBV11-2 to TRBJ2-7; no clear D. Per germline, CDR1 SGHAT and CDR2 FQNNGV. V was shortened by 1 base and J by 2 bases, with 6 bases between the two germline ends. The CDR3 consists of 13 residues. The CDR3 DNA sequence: TGTGCCAGCAGCTTAGGGCTCGCCTACGAGCAGTACTTC. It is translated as CASSLGLAYEQYF.

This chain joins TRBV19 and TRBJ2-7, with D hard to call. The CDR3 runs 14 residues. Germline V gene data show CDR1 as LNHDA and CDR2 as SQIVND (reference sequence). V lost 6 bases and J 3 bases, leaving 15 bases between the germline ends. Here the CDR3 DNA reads TGTGCCAGTAGCCCGAGGCTAGAATACTACGAGCAGTACTTC. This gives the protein CASSPRLEYYEQYF. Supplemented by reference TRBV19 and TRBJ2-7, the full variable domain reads DGGITQSPKYLFRKEGQNVTLSCEQNLNHDAMYWYRQDPGQGLRLIYYSQIVNDFQKGDIAEGYSVSREKKESFPLTVTSAQKNPTAFYLCASSPRLEYYEQYFGPGTRLTVT.

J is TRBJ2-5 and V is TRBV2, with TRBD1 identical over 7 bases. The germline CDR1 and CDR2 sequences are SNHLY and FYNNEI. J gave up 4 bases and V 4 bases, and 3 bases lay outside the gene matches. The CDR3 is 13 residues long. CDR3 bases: TGTGCCAGCAGTGGACAGGGCGGAGAGACCCAGTACTTC. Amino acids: CASSGQGGETQYF.

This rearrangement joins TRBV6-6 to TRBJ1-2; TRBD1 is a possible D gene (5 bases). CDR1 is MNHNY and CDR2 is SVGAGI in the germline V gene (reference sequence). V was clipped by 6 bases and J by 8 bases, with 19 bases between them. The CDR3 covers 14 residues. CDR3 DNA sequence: TGTGCCAGCAGAACTCAGGGCGAGTCAACCGGCTACACCTTC. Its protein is CASRTQGESTGYTF.

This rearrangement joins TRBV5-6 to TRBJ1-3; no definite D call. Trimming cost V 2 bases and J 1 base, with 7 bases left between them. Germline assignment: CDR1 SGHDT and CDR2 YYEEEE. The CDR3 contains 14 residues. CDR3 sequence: CASSFTGSGNTIYF. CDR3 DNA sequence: TGTGCCAGCAGCTTCACGGGATCTGGAAACACCATATATTTT.

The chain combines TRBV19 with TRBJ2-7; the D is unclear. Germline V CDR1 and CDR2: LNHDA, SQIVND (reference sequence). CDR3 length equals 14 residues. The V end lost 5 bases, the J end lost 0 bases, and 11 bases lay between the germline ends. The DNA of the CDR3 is TGTGCCAGTAGTTCCCCCGGTTACTCCTACGAGCAGTACTTC. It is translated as CASSSPGYSYEQYF.

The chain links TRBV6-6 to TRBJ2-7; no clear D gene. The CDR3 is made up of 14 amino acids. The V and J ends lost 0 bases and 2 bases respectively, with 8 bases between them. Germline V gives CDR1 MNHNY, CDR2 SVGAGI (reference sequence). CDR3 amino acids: CASSYSVRTYEQYF. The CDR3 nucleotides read TGTGCCAGCAGTTACTCGGTTCGGACCTACGAGCAGTACTTC.

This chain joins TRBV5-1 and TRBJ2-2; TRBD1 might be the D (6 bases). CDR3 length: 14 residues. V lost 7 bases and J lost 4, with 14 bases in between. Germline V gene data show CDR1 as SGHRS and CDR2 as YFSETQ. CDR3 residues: CASHPGQPTGELFF. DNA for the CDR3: TGCGCCAGCCACCCCGGACAGCCCACCGGGGAGCTGTTTTTT. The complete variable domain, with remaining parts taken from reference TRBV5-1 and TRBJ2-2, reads KAGVTQTPRYLIKTRGQQVTLSCSPISGHRSVSWYQQTPGQGLQFLFEYFSETQRNKGNFPGRFSGRQFSNSRSEMNVSTLELGDSALYLCASHPGQPTGELFFGEGSRLTVL.

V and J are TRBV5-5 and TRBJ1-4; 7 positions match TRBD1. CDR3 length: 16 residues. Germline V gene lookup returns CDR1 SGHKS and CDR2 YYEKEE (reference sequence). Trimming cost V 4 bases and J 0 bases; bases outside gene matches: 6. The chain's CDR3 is CASSVGQTPTNEKLFF. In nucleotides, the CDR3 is TGTGCCAGCAGCGTGGGACAGACTCCAACTAATGAAAAACTGTTTTTT.